The 22 T cell receptor beta chains below were found in one sample sequenced in a study of T cells after yellow fever vaccination. Each CDR3 protein is one row after TCRdb ran MiXCR on the 5' RACE reads. The sample contains some 340,000 distinct CDR3 sequences, about 11% of which appear only once. The input for sequencing was CD4+ T cells sorted from PBMCs, taken 45 days after the yellow fever booster vaccination. The receptors were sampled from a man between 18 and 29 years old who received the YFV17D yellow fever vaccine.

The J gene is TRBJ2-7, the V gene TRBV11-2; D is ambiguous. Germline CDR1 and CDR2: SGHAT and FQNNGV. The length of the CDR3 is 17 residues. The V end lost 0 bases, the J end lost 2 bases, and 17 bases lay between the germline ends. The CDR3 DNA sequence: TGTGCCAGCAGCTTAGAACCAATAGGCGGCCCCACCTACGAGCAGTACTTC. It specifies CASSLEPIGGPTYEQYF.

This clonotype turned up a few times. The V call is TRBV7-9, the J call TRBJ2-3; a weak D match, TRBD2 (5 bases). The CDR3 runs to 13 residues. V was cut by 7 bases and J by 1 base, with 9 bases left in between. Germline lookup yields CDR1 SEHNR and CDR2 FQNEAQ (reference sequence). This chain's CDR3 is CASTPEGTDTQYF. CDR3 DNA: TGTGCCAGCACCCCGGAGGGCACAGATACGCAGTATTTT.

This clonotype was recorded a few times. This chain uses TRBV12-3 or TRBV12-4 with TRBJ2-5; TRBD1 might be the D (6 bases). Trimming pared 3 bases from V and 4 bases from J, leaving 15 bases between. The CDR3 is made up of 15 amino acids. CDR3 residues: CASSLGAATRETQYF. CDR3 coding DNA: TGTGCCAGCAGTTTGGGGGCAGCTACACGAGAGACCCAGTACTTC.

Here the CDR3 DNA reads TGTGCCAGCAGTTTAGGCGGCACCAGTTTGGGCTACACCTTC. It translates to CASSLGGTSLGYTF. V gene TRBV12-3 or TRBV12-4 combines with J gene TRBJ1-2; no clear D. V was trimmed by 1 base and J by 8 bases, leaving 14 bases between them. The CDR3 length is 14 residues.

This clonotype appeared a few times. The chain combines TRBV20-1 with TRBJ2-3, with no clear D. CDR1 is DFQATT and CDR2 is SNEGSKA in the germline V gene (reference sequence). Trimming stripped 1 base from V and 8 bases from J, with 10 bases between. This CDR3 contains 12 residues. CDR3 protein: CSARVDLGTQYF. The CDR3 region has the DNA TGCAGTGCTAGAGTTGATCTAGGTACGCAGTATTTT.

The V call is TRBV20-1, the J call TRBJ2-7; D not certain. This CDR3 region has 14 residues. V lost 5 bases, J lost 2 bases, and 16 bases lay in between. Germline-derived CDR1 and CDR2 are DFQATT and SNEGSKA (reference sequence). The CDR3 region has the DNA TGCAGTGCTGGGCGAACGGGCCTCACCTACGAGCAGTACTTC. This encodes CSAGRTGLTYEQYF.

This clonotype has at least ten counts. This chain joins TRBV10-3 and TRBJ2-3, with TRBD2 matching over 8 bases. V was pared by 5 bases and J by 7 bases, with 11 bases of the junction left unmatched. The CDR3 covers 15 residues. The germline V gene has CDR1 ENHRY and CDR2 SYGVKD. The CDR3 spells CAISTERGNFYTQYF. The CDR3 DNA reads as TGTGCCATCAGTACAGAGCGGGGGAACTTTTATACGCAGTATTTT.

This clonotype was counted between two and nine times. V usage is TRBV6-5 and J usage is TRBJ1-5; 8 bases line up with TRBD1. J was trimmed by 6 bases and V by 5 bases; bases with no gene match: 9. The CDR3 totals 15 residues. From germline, CDR1 is MNHEY and CDR2 SVGAGI. The chain's CDR3 is CASSHKAGGLQPQHF. CDR3 nucleotides: TGTGCCAGCAGTCACAAGGCAGGGGGCCTTCAGCCCCAGCATTTT.

This clonotype was detected a few times. This chain uses TRBV12-3 or TRBV12-4 with TRBJ2-3; 7 bases agree with TRBD1. V lost 5 bases to trimming and J lost 5 bases; unmatched junction nucleotides: 4. This CDR3 region has 13 residues. The CDR3 DNA reads as TGTGCCAGCAGTCAACAGGGGATAGATACGCAGTATTTT. It encodes CASSQQGIDTQYF.

This clonotype came up once. The V call is TRBV12-3 or TRBV12-4, the J call TRBJ2-7, with D perhaps TRBD2 (7 bases). Trimming removed 9 bases at V and 5 bases at J, with 11 bases between. The CDR3 runs to 11 residues. The CDR3 DNA is TGTGCCAGTTGGGGGGGCAACGAGCAGTACTTC. It is translated as CASWGGNEQYF.

The table lists this clonotype with a few counts. The DNA for the CDR3 is TGTGCTAGTGGTTTGAGTATAGGGGGGACCGGAATTGGAGATACGCAGTATTTT. Translation gives CASGLSIGGTGIGDTQYF. This chain joins TRBV12-5 and TRBJ2-3; either TRBD1 or TRBD2 may supply D (6 bases each). This CDR3 comprises 18 residues. Germline values: CDR1 LGHNT, CDR2 FRNRAP. Trimming stripped 2 bases from V and 5 bases from J, with 23 bases between.

The V call is TRBV5-1, the J call TRBJ2-1, with D tentatively TRBD1 or TRBD2 (6 bases each). V lost 4 bases and J 10 bases, leaving 15 bases between the germline ends. Germline CDR1 is SGHRS and CDR2 is YFSETQ. This CDR3 has 13 amino acids. CDR3 nucleotides: TGCGCCAGCAGCCCGGACAGAGCGGGCGAGCAGTTCTTC. It encodes CASSPDRAGEQFF.

This clonotype turned up a few times. The V and J genes are TRBV19 and TRBJ2-1; 7 bases align to TRBD2. The CDR3 is made up of 14 amino acids. The V gene end was trimmed by 3 bases and the J gene end by 5 bases; junction bases not matched to a gene: 4. Germline V gene sequence: CDR1 LNHDA, CDR2 SQIVND (reference sequence). The CDR3 region is CASSMWRENNEQFF. The CDR3 DNA sequence: TGTGCCAGTAGTATGTGGCGGGAGAACAATGAGCAGTTCTTC. Combining the CDR3 with reference TRBV19 and TRBJ2-1 gives the whole variable domain DGGITQSPKYLFRKEGQNVTLSCEQNLNHDAMYWYRQDPGQGLRLIYYSQIVNDFQKGDIAEGYSVSREKKESFPLTVTSAQKNPTAFYLCASSMWRENNEQFFGPGTRLTVL.

The chain recombines TRBV18 with TRBJ1-1; tentatively, D is TRBD1 (5 bases). The CDR3 contains 13 residues. Germline V gives CDR1 KGHSH, CDR2 LQKENI. Trimming took off 5 bases at V and 3 bases at J, with 10 bases between the two ends. CDR3 sequence: CASSSGRHTEAFF. Here the CDR3 DNA reads TGTGCCAGCTCATCGGGACGGCACACTGAAGCTTTCTTT.

The chain joins TRBV6-1 to TRBJ1-6, with 9 bases fitting TRBD1. The CDR3 runs 17 residues. Germline V gene lookup returns CDR1 MNHNS and CDR2 SASEGT. V was pared by 2 bases and J by 9 bases, with 11 bases of the junction left unmatched. CDR3: CASSETPTGGVRSPLHF. CDR3 sequence (DNA): TGTGCCAGCAGTGAAACCCCGACAGGGGGAGTTCGTTCACCCCTCCACTTT.

This chain links TRBV9 with TRBJ2-5; no clear D gene. Germline V gene data show CDR1 as SGDLS and CDR2 as YYNGEE. The CDR3 spans 15 residues. Trimming cost V 0 bases and J 1 base, with 10 bases left between them. DNA of the CDR3: TGTGCCAGCAGCGTAGCTGGTGACGGCCAAGAGACCCAGTACTTC. This translates into CASSVAGDGQETQYF.

This clonotype appeared a few times. V usage is TRBV4-1 and J usage is TRBJ2-1; D tentatively fits TRBD1 or TRBD2 (5 bases each). The CDR3 consists of 16 residues. Trimming removed 1 base at V and 8 bases at J, with 18 bases between. Per germline, CDR1 MGHRA and CDR2 YSYEKL. CDR3 residues: CASSQVPKGSGHEQFF. For the CDR3, the DNA is TGCGCCAGCAGCCAAGTCCCGAAGGGCTCGGGGCATGAGCAGTTCTTC.

This clonotype was detected only a few times. This rearrangement joins TRBV5-1 to TRBJ2-1; no clear D gene. The CDR3 length is 16 residues. Between the trimmed V and J ends, which lost 4 bases and 10 bases, there was a span of 24 bases. Germline values: CDR1 SGHRS, CDR2 YFSETQ. The CDR3: CASSPSNVVQTGEQFF. The CDR3 DNA follows: TGCGCCAGCAGCCCATCGAACGTTGTCCAAACCGGGGAGCAGTTCTTC.

The chain is built from TRBV18 and TRBJ2-1; D not resolved. Trimming shortened V by 0 bases and J by 9 bases, and 12 bases separated the two germline ends. The CDR3 extends over 14 amino acids. CDR1 and CDR2 from the germline V gene are KGHSH and LQKENI. The chain's CDR3 is CASSPPLGSIEQFF. The CDR3 bases are TGTGCCAGCTCACCACCGCTAGGGTCGATTGAGCAGTTCTTC.

The chain carries TRBV9 and TRBJ1-4; 7 bases line up with TRBD1. V lost 7 bases and J lost 3; bases outside the gene matches: 9. There are 15 residues in the CDR3. Germline-derived CDR1 and CDR2 are SGDLS and YYNGEE. CDR3 residues: CASVNRGLSNEKLFF. In DNA form, the CDR3 reads TGTGCCAGCGTTAACAGGGGTTTGTCTAATGAAAAACTGTTTTTT. The full variable domain, with the rest looked up from reference TRBV9 and TRBJ1-4, is DSGVTQTPKHLITATGQRVTLRCSPRSGDLSVYWYQQSLDQGLQFLIQYYNGEERAKGNILERFSAQQFPDLHSELNLSSLELGDSALYFCASVNRGLSNEKLFFGSGTQLSVL.

This clonotype was counted ten times or more. The gene calls are TRBV20-1 and TRBJ2-3; no clear D. Looked up from germline, CDR1 is DFQATT and CDR2 is SNEGSKA (reference sequence). The CDR3 has 12 amino acids. Trimming took 7 bases from V and 6 from J, leaving 14 bases between them. CDR3 sequence: CSGVARWDTQYF. Written as DNA, the CDR3 is TGCAGTGGGGTGGCCCGCTGGGATACGCAGTATTTT.

This clonotype was seen more than once but under ten times. The chain couples TRBV7-2 to TRBJ2-6; a possible D gene is TRBD2 (6 bases). Trimming shortened V by 7 bases and J by 4 bases, and 17 bases separated the two germline ends. Germline V CDR1 and CDR2: SGHTA, FQGNSA. The CDR3 sequence is 16 residues long. CDR3 sequence reads: CASTPSGVSGANVLTF. As DNA, the CDR3 is TGTGCCAGCACCCCCTCGGGGGTATCGGGGGCCAACGTCCTGACTTTC.